This TCR beta chain was observed in a study of technical replicates of blood from several donors. Libraries were prepared by immunoSEQ multiplex PCR; TCRdb keeps only in-frame clonotypes and omits some of them. The table lists about 100,000 clones, 95% of them singletons, with 0.2% to 0.25% in the top ten. CDR1 is SGDLS and CDR2 is YYNGEE in the germline V gene. The CDR3 spans 16 residues. The J segment lost 8 bases and the V segment lost 4 bases, leaving 13 bases of the junction unmatched. This clone appeared once. Sequencing input: T cells isolated from PBMCs. The TCR originated in a human donor in good health. The chain couples TRBV9 to TRBJ2-1; 9 bases map to TRBD2. CDR3 sequence reads: CASSPRGSGSKYEQFF. DNA of the CDR3: TGTGCCAGCAGCCCCCGGGGTAGCGGGAGTAAGTATGAGCAGTTCTTC.